The T cell receptor (beta chain) under discussion was sequenced for a study of blood T cells in healthy people across ages. Sample-barcoded 5' priming and a J-beta primer mix drove a second PCR of about 7 to 11 cycles. MiXCR, run by TCRdb on the 5' RACE reads, gives a single entry per CDR3 protein. Of over a million distinct CDR3 sequences in the sample, more than 35% were seen once. The CDR3 consists of 15 residues. The V and J ends lost 3 bases and 8 bases respectively, with 14 bases between them. Material: blood. The chain links TRBV12-3 or TRBV12-4 to TRBJ1-6; possibly TRBD1 for D (5 bases). This TCR came from a woman aged 55-69 years in good health. CDR3 residues: CASSFTGKLDSPLHF. CDR3 coding DNA: TGTGCCAGCAGTTTTACAGGAAAACTGGATTCACCCCTCCACTTT.